The 31 T cell receptor beta chains below were found in one sample sequenced in a study of shared clonotypes between healthy human individuals. Some clones are missing from TCRdb's copy, which holds only in-frame ones; the method was immunoSEQ multiplex PCR. The repertoire holds a few million clones, with 90% to 95% as singletons. Sequencing was carried out using naive CD4+ T cells from PBMCs. Indicated subset: CD45RA+ positively selected. The receptors derive from a man aged 18 to 30 in good health. Some clones in this sample may be carry-over from other donors' samples.

This sequence joins TRBV9 and TRBJ1-2, with D hard to call. This CDR3 has 15 residues. The germline V gene encodes CDR1 SGDLS and CDR2 YYNGEE. Trimming took 0 bases from V and 3 from J, leaving 12 bases between them. The CDR3 DNA is TGTGCCAGCAGCGTAGCTGGTCGGGAAGACTATGGCTACACCTTC. Translating gives CASSVAGREDYGYTF.

This clone appeared a single time. This chain uses TRBV9 with TRBJ2-3; TRBD1 matches 9 bases. CDR1 and CDR2 from the germline V gene are SGDLS and YYNGEE. There are 16 residues in the CDR3. V lost 3 bases and J lost 3; bases outside the gene matches: 8. The CDR3 loop reads CASSARTGDPTDTQYF. The CDR3 nucleotides are TGTGCCAGCAGCGCCCGGACAGGGGATCCGACAGATACGCAGTATTTT.

The chain combines TRBV28 with TRBJ1-1, with TRBD1 matching 7 bases. Germline assignment: CDR1 MDHEN and CDR2 SYDVKM. The CDR3 is 15 residues long. V lost 6 bases to trimming and J lost 1 base; unmatched junction nucleotides: 8. CDR3 DNA sequence: TGTGCCAGCAGAACAGGGGTTCAAGGGAACACTGAAGCTTTCTTT. Protein product: CASRTGVQGNTEAFF. Complete variable domain (other parts from reference TRBV28 and TRBJ1-1): DVKVTQSSRYLVKRTGEKVFLECVQDMDHENMFWYRQDPGLGLRLIYFSYDVKMKEKGDIPEGYSVSREKKERFSLILESASTNQTSMYLCASRTGVQGNTEAFFGQGTRLTVV.

Notes on this clone: Additional DNA sequences in this sample encode the identical CDR3. The chain employs TRBV5-6 and TRBJ2-6; D remains unclear. The CDR3 sequence is 16 residues long. Trimming shortened V by 4 bases and J by 0 bases, and 11 bases separated the two germline ends. Per germline, CDR1 SGHDT and CDR2 YYEEEE. The CDR3 bases are TGTGCCAGCAGCCTTCGACGGATCTCTGGGGCCAACGTCCTGACTTTC. It codes for CASSLRRISGANVLTF.

Comment on this clone: This same CDR3 is encoded by further DNA sequences in the sample. The CDR3 loop reads CASSLAGREGTDTQYF. The CDR3 region has the DNA TGCGCCAGCAGCTTGGCCGGACGGGAGGGGACAGATACGCAGTATTTT. This chain uses TRBV5-1 with TRBJ2-3, with 8 positions matching TRBD2. The CDR3 contains 16 residues. V was pared by 0 bases and J by 3 bases, with 6 bases of the junction left unmatched. CDR1 is SGHRS and CDR2 is YFSETQ in the germline V gene.

J is TRBJ1-1 and V is TRBV6-1, with D maybe TRBD1 (6 bases). CDR1 and CDR2 from the germline V gene are MNHNS and SASEGT. V dropped 4 bases and J dropped 4 bases, with 22 bases sitting between them. This CDR3 spans 17 amino acids. CDR3 nucleotides: TGTGCCAGCAGTGCTCTCGGGCAGGGGAGGGATCGCACTGAAGCTTTCTTT. Its protein is CASSALGQGRDRTEAFF.

This chain links TRBV4-1 with TRBJ2-2; 8 nucleotides agree with TRBD1. This CDR3 contains 16 residues. Germline CDR1 and CDR2: MGHRA and YSYEKL. The V segment lost 1 base and the J segment 7 bases; nucleotides outside the gene matches: 8. CDR3: CASSQVPGGLFGELFF. The CDR3 DNA reads as TGCGCCAGCAGCCAAGTTCCAGGGGGCTTGTTCGGGGAGCTGTTTTTT.

The chain couples TRBV6-1 to TRBJ2-3; 13 positions agree with TRBD2. The CDR3 covers 15 residues. Trimming took 6 bases from V and 4 from J; bases not matched to a gene: 4. Per the germline V gene, CDR1 is MNHNS and CDR2 is SASEGT. CDR3 sequence reads: CASSELAGGADTQYF. CDR3 nucleotides: TGTGCCAGCAGCGAACTAGCGGGAGGGGCAGATACGCAGTATTTT.

The chain links TRBV7-9 to TRBJ1-4; D is ambiguous. The germline V and J ends were trimmed by 1 base and 10 bases, with 13 bases remaining between them. Germline V CDR1 and CDR2: SEHNR, FQNEAQ (reference sequence). This CDR3 region has 14 residues. CDR3 sequence reads: CASSLVGKVGKLFF. The CDR3 DNA reads TGTGCCAGCAGCTTAGTGGGGAAAGTGGGAAAACTGTTTTTT.

The rearrangement links TRBV5-5 to TRBJ1-1, with 8 bases aligning to TRBD1. J gave up 2 bases and V 4 bases, and 13 bases lay outside the gene matches. From germline, CDR1 is SGHKS and CDR2 YYEKEE (reference sequence). The CDR3 runs 17 residues. CDR3 sequence reads: CASSPDRVYRFNTEAFF. CDR3 DNA: TGTGCCAGCAGCCCGGACAGGGTTTATAGGTTCAACACTGAAGCTTTCTTT.

The rearrangement joins TRBV5-1 to TRBJ2-1, with 8 bases aligning to TRBD2. With 4 bases clipped from V and 8 bases from J, the junction kept 17 bases outside the gene matches. The CDR3 is made up of 17 amino acids. The germline V gene has CDR1 SGHRS and CDR2 YFSETQ. CDR3 region: CASSRGFEFSGKHEQFF. The DNA for the CDR3 is TGCGCCAGCAGCCGCGGATTCGAATTTAGCGGGAAACATGAGCAGTTCTTC.

The genes are TRBV2 and TRBJ2-1; D might be TRBD1 or TRBD2, each matching 5 bases. Germline-derived CDR1 and CDR2 are SNHLY and FYNNEI. This CDR3 spans 14 amino acids. The V gene lost 2 bases and the J gene lost 8 bases, with 13 bases spanning the gap. The CDR3 reads CASSERDWDDEQFF. As DNA, the CDR3 is TGTGCCAGCAGTGAACGGGATTGGGACGATGAGCAGTTCTTC.

The chain combines TRBV15 with TRBJ2-1; no firm D call. CDR1 is LNHNV and CDR2 is YYDKDF in the germline V gene (reference sequence). Trimming shortened V by 0 bases and J by 6 bases, and 18 bases separated the two germline ends. The CDR3 runs to 17 residues. The chain's CDR3 is CATSRDLRPAWGNEQFF. For the CDR3, the DNA is TGTGCCACCAGCAGAGATTTGCGACCCGCTTGGGGCAATGAGCAGTTCTTC.

The rearrangement joins TRBV27 to TRBJ2-1; a weak D match, TRBD2 (5 bases). V was clipped by 6 bases and J by 6 bases, with 15 bases between them. This CDR3 has 14 residues. CDR1 and CDR2 (germline): MNHEY, SMNVEV (reference sequence). The DNA of the CDR3 is TGTGCCAGCAGCCCCCGGGGTCCCACCAATGAGCAGTTCTTC. It translates to CASSPRGPTNEQFF.

This chain connects TRBV4-1 to TRBJ1-1, with D unclear. CDR3 size: 16 residues. The V and J ends lost 3 bases and 1 base respectively, with 15 bases between them. CDR1 and CDR2 from the germline V gene are MGHRA and YSYEKL. The CDR3 here is CASSQVRNRRNTEAFF. The CDR3 DNA reads TGCGCCAGCAGCCAGGTACGAAATAGGAGGAACACTGAAGCTTTCTTT.

The chain uses TRBV19 and TRBJ1-1; the match to TRBD1 covers 7 bases. The V gene end was trimmed by 5 bases and the J gene end by 5 bases; junction bases not matched to a gene: 5. CDR3 length: 13 residues. Germline CDR1 LNHDA, CDR2 SQIVND (reference sequence). The CDR3 here is CASSLRGMTEAFF. CDR3 nucleotides: TGTGCCAGTAGTCTCAGGGGGATGACTGAAGCTTTCTTT. Variable domain in full (rest from reference TRBV19 and TRBJ1-1): DGGITQSPKYLFRKEGQNVTLSCEQNLNHDAMYWYRQDPGQGLRLIYYSQIVNDFQKGDIAEGYSVSREKKESFPLTVTSAQKNPTAFYLCASSLRGMTEAFFGQGTRLTVV.

The DNA of the CDR3 is TGTGCCAGCAGCAAGGGTGGGGTTGTGGATATCTACAATGAGCAGTTCTTC. Protein: CASSKGGVVDIYNEQFF. The rearrangement links TRBV11-2 to TRBJ2-1; D uncertain. Deletions cut 5 bases from V and 3 bases from J, with 20 bases between. Germline loops: CDR1 SGHAT, CDR2 FQNNGV. CDR3 length: 17 residues.

The chain employs TRBV27 and TRBJ1-2; D perhaps matches TRBD1 (6 bases). The CDR3 is 15 residues long. Per germline, CDR1 MNHEY and CDR2 SMNVEV (reference sequence). V lost 4 bases and J 6 bases, leaving 18 bases between the germline ends. In DNA form, the CDR3 reads TGTGCCAGCAGTTCCCTCCTTTCCGGGGGCGATGGCTACACCTTC. Translated, it gives CASSSLLSGGDGYTF.

This clone came up once. The chain couples TRBV4-3 to TRBJ1-5; D unclear. Per germline, CDR1 LGHNA and CDR2 YSLEER. Between the trimmed V and J ends, which lost 3 bases and 9 bases, there was a span of 9 bases. This CDR3 contains 12 residues. The CDR3 loop reads CASSHDNGPQHF. CDR3 DNA: TGCGCCAGCAGCCACGACAATGGGCCCCAGCATTTT.

This clone was found once. The V call is TRBV12-1, the J call TRBJ2-6; the table's D call, TRBD1, has no DNA check behind it. TRBV12-1 is described as a pseudogene. This CDR3 is 16 amino acids long. CDR3 nucleotides: TGTGCCAGCAGCCTCAGGATGAGCTCTGGGGCCAACGTCCTGACTTTC. Translated, it gives CASSLRMSSGANVLTF.

This clone was detected only once. V usage is TRBV4-1 and J usage is TRBJ2-1; 11 bases align to TRBD1. Trimming took 1 base from V and 2 from J; bases not matched to a gene: 10. The CDR3 contains 19 residues. Germline V lookup: CDR1 MGHRA, CDR2 YSYEKL. Here the CDR3 reads CASSQGFMRTGGTYNEQFF. Written as DNA, the CDR3 is TGCGCCAGCAGCCAAGGATTTATGCGGACAGGGGGCACCTACAATGAGCAGTTCTTC.

A few counts support this clone. This chain uses TRBV30 with TRBJ1-1; the D gene is possibly TRBD1 (6 bases). The CDR3 runs to 13 residues. Germline CDR1 and CDR2: GTSNPN and SVGIG (reference sequence). V lost 1 base to trimming and J lost 11 bases, with 17 bases between them. The CDR3 reads CAWSARTAVGAFF. CDR3 nucleotides: TGTGCCTGGAGTGCCAGGACAGCGGTGGGGGCTTTCTTT.

The genes are TRBV2 and TRBJ2-1, with D unresolved. Trimming took off 3 bases at V and 5 bases at J, with 5 bases between the two ends. The CDR3 loop spans 12 amino acids. Germline CDR1 and CDR2: SNHLY and FYNNEI. CDR3: CASSDGNNEQFF. DNA of the CDR3: TGTGCCAGCAGTGACGGAAACAATGAGCAGTTCTTC. Complete variable domain (other parts from reference TRBV2 and TRBJ2-1): EPEVTQTPSHQVTQMGQEVILRCVPISNHLYFYWYRQILGQKVEFLVSFYNNEISEKSEIFDDQFSVERPDGSNFTLKIRSTKLEDSAMYFCASSDGNNEQFFGPGTRLTVL.

Worth noting for this clone: Distinct nucleotide sequences in the sample also encode this CDR3. This chain uses TRBV28 with TRBJ2-7; 7 bases fit TRBD1. The CDR3 runs to 14 residues. Germline-derived CDR1 and CDR2 are MDHEN and SYDVKM. Trimming took 6 bases from V and 3 from J; bases not matched to a gene: 8. In DNA form, the CDR3 reads TGTGCCAGCAGGCGGACAGGACTTATCTACGAGCAGTACTTC. It encodes CASRRTGLIYEQYF. The full variable domain, completed using reference TRBV28 and TRBJ2-7, is DVKVTQSSRYLVKRTGEKVFLECVQDMDHENMFWYRQDPGLGLRLIYFSYDVKMKEKGDIPEGYSVSREKKERFSLILESASTNQTSMYLCASRRTGLIYEQYFGPGTRLTVT.

This clone has just one count. V and J are TRBV6-1 and TRBJ1-4; 9 bases line up with TRBD1. The CDR3 contains 15 residues. V lost 11 bases, J lost 3 bases, and 10 bases stayed unmatched. CDR1 and CDR2 (germline): MNHNS, SASEGT. CDR3 amino acids: CAGRDREAPNEKLFF. In DNA form, the CDR3 reads TGTGCCGGTCGGGACAGGGAGGCCCCTAATGAAAAACTGTTTTTT.

This clone was recorded a few times. The gene calls are TRBV5-1 and TRBJ1-1; 7 bases align to TRBD1. This CDR3 comprises 16 residues. V lost 1 base, J lost 3 bases, and 9 bases stayed unmatched. CDR1 is SGHRS, CDR2 YFSETQ, per germline. DNA for the CDR3: TGCGCCAGCAGCTTGTCCGCGGACAGGCTCTACACTGAAGCTTTCTTT. This encodes CASSLSADRLYTEAFF. Full variable domain (outside the CDR3, taken from reference TRBV5-1 and TRBJ1-1): KAGVTQTPRYLIKTRGQQVTLSCSPISGHRSVSWYQQTPGQGLQFLFEYFSETQRNKGNFPGRFSGRQFSNSRSEMNVSTLELGDSALYLCASSLSADRLYTEAFFGQGTRLTVV.

The rearrangement joins TRBV28 to TRBJ1-2; D uncertain. Germline lookup yields CDR1 MDHEN and CDR2 SYDVKM. Deletions cut 3 bases from V and 6 bases from J, with 11 bases between. The CDR3 contains 13 residues. CDR3 protein: CASSFVSRDGYTF. The CDR3 nucleotides read TGTGCCAGCAGTTTCGTCAGTAGGGATGGCTACACCTTC.

This chain uses TRBV30 with TRBJ1-5, with a possible D match to TRBD1 (6 bases). Germline CDR1 and CDR2: GTSNPN and SVGIG (reference sequence). The V gene lost 0 bases and the J gene lost 9 bases, with 12 bases spanning the gap. The CDR3 runs 13 residues. The CDR3 region is CAWSVGAPRPQHF. The DNA of the CDR3 is TGTGCCTGGAGTGTGGGGGCCCCTCGGCCCCAGCATTTT.

The genes are TRBV28 and TRBJ1-5; TRBD1 might be the D (5 bases). Germline-derived CDR1 and CDR2 are MDHEN and SYDVKM. V shed 1 base and J shed 1 base, with 20 bases lying between them. CDR3 length: 19 amino acids. The CDR3 coding sequence is TGTGCCAGCAGTTTATTGGGACCTACCCCCATAATCAGCAATCAGCCCCAGCATTTT. Translation: CASSLLGPTPIISNQPQHF.

CDR3 sequence reads: CASSLLAGASKNEQFF. CDR3 DNA sequence: TGTGCCAGCAGTTTACTAGCGGGAGCCTCTAAAAATGAGCAGTTCTTC. The rearrangement links TRBV28 to TRBJ2-1, with 10 bases fitting TRBD2. J lost 7 bases, V lost 2 bases, and 8 bases had no gene match. The length of the CDR3 is 16 residues. Germline V CDR1 and CDR2: MDHEN, SYDVKM.

The chain recombines TRBV6-1 with TRBJ1-5, with a tentative D call TRBD1 (5 bases). Per germline, CDR1 MNHNS and CDR2 SASEGT. The V and J ends lost 4 bases and 0 bases respectively, with 7 bases between them. The CDR3 covers 14 residues. CDR3 in amino acids: CASSGDYSNQPQHF. The CDR3 DNA is TGTGCCAGCAGTGGGGACTATAGCAATCAGCCCCAGCATTTT.